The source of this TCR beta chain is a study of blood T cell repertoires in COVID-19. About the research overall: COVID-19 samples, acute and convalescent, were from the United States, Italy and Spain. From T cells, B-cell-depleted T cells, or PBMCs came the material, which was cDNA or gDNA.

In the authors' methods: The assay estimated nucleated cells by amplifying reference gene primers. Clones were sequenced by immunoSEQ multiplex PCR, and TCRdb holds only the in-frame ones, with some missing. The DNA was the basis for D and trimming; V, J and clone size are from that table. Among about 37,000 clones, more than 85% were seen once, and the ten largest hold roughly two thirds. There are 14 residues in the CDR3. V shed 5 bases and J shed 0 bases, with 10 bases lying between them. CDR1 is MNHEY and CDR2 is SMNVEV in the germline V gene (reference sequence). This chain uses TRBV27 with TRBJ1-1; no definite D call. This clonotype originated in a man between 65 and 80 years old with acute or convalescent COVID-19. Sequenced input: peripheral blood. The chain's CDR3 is CASSPTVVNTEAFF. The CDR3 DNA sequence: TGTGCCAGCAGTCCGACTGTGGTGAACACTGAAGCTTTCTTT.